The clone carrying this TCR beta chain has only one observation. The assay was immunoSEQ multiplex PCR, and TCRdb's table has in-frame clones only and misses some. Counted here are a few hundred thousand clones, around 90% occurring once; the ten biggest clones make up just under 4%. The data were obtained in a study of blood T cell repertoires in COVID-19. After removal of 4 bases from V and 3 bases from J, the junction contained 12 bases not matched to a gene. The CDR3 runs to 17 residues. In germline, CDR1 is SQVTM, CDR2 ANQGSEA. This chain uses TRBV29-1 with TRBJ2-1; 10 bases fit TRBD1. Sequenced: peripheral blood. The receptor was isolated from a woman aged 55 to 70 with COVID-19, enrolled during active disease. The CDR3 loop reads CSVVDRGRRGLYNEQFF. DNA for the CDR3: TGCAGCGTTGTTGACAGGGGGCGCAGGGGCCTCTACAATGAGCAGTTCTTC.